This TCR beta chain emerged from a study of blood T cell repertoires in COVID-19. Overall study: Samples representing acute and convalescent COVID-19 were sourced from the United States, Italy and Spain.

From germline, CDR1 is WSHSY and CDR2 SAAADI. This CDR3 region has 15 residues. The V gene end was trimmed by 10 bases and the J gene end by 1 base; junction bases not matched to a gene: 12. Under the authors' procedure: Amplification with reference gene primers provided the estimates of nucleated cell counts. This table comes from immunoSEQ multiplex PCR, and its TCRdb copy is limited to in-frame clones, with some not included. V, J and clone size are taken as reported in that table, and D and trimming were inferred from the DNA itself. Among some 110,000 clones listed, around 76% were seen once. Source material: peripheral blood. The chain carries TRBV10-2 and TRBJ1-1; 7 nucleotides agree with TRBD1. The TCR sequence derives from a woman aged 70 to 79 with acute or convalescent COVID-19. The CDR3 bases are TGCGCCACCACCGGACAGGAGAGAAAGAACACTGAAGCTTTCTTT. This encodes CATTGQERKNTEAFF.